Listed below are T cell receptor beta chains from one sample, sequenced in a study of T cell changes during pregnancy in multiple sclerosis. Data came from immunoSEQ multiplex PCR; TCRdb stores just in-frame clones and leaves some out. The profile shows tens of thousands of clones, 85% to 95% of them singletons. This sample comprised CD8+ T cells from peripheral blood mononuclear cells, obtained in the third trimester of pregnancy. These receptors came from a female donor in good health, enrolled as a control in a pregnancy study. CDR3s include the opening cysteine and the closing phenylalanine or tryptophan. D genes are given only for firm matches. Clone size appears in some rows only: once, few, many, or a class for an expanded clone.

TRBV14	-	TRBJ1-1	once	TGTGCCAGCAGCCAAGTGCAGGGAGGGCTCAACACTGAAGCTTTCTTT	CASSQVQGGLNTEAFF
TRBV6-1	TRBD1	TRBJ1-5	-	TGTGCCAGCAGTGAAGGGGTTACAGGGGGAGGACAGCCCCAGCATTTT	CASSEGVTGGGQPQHF
TRBV5-1	-	TRBJ2-7	-	TGCGCCAGCAGCTCCGGACTGATCGCCTACGAGCAGTACTTC	CASSSGLIAYEQYF
TRBV7-9	TRBD1	TRBJ1-2	-	TGTGCCAGCAGCTTAGGGACAGGGTCAAACTATGGCTACACCTTC	CASSLGTGSNYGYTF
TRBV27	TRBD1	TRBJ2-7	-	TGTGCCAGCAGTTTTGACCGGGACAGCCTTGCCTACGAGCAGTACTTC	CASSFDRDSLAYEQYF
TRBV7-9	-	TRBJ1-5	-	TGTGCCAGCAGCTCAACCCGGAATCAGCCCCAGCATTTT	CASSSTRNQPQHF
TRBV29-1	-	TRBJ2-7	-	TGCAGCGTTGAGGCGCAGGACTACGAGCAGTACTTC	CSVEAQDYEQYF
TRBV4-3	TRBD1	TRBJ1-3	-	TGCGCCAGCAGCCAAGCACAGGGGAGTGGAAACACCATATATTTT	CASSQAQGSGNTIYF
TRBV29-1	-	TRBJ2-4	-	TGCAGCGTTGAAGCCCGACATCGGACACTAGCCAAAAACATTCAGTACTTC	CSVEARHRTLAKNIQYF
TRBV27	-	TRBJ2-7	-	TGTGCCAGCAGTCGGGGGTCCTACGAGCAGTACTTC	CASSRGSYEQYF
TRBV19	TRBD1	TRBJ1-2	-	TGTGCCAGTAGTACCTTTAAGGGGGCCCGTTGGGATGGCTACACCTTC	CASSTFKGARWDGYTF
TRBV5-1	TRBD2	TRBJ2-3	-	TGCGCCAGTCGGGAGCGGGGGGGCTTGGATACGCAGTATTTT	CASRERGGLDTQYF